A selection of T cell receptor beta chains follows, all from one sample in a study of T cells in Graves' hyperthyroidism and ophthalmopathy. TCRdb re-derived calls from the multiplex PCR reads in MiXCR, one entry per CDR3 protein. The sample records around 620,000 distinct CDR3 sequences, around 15% being singletons. The sample taken for sequencing was blood. All receptors come from a woman in her 30s with Graves' hyperthyroidism. The CDR3 runs from the conserved cysteine through the conserved F or W. A D gene is named only where the DNA matches it firmly. Only part of the rows carry a size: once, few, many, or a class if the clone is expanded.

j_gene: TRBJ2-1
d_gene: TRBD2
v_gene: TRBV27
abundance: many
CDR3nt: TGTGCCAGCAAGTCCGGCGGGAGAATCGGTGAGCAGTTCTTC
CDR3aa: CASKSGGRIGEQFF

j_gene: TRBJ2-1
d_gene: TRBD2
v_gene: TRBV7-2
abundance: -
CDR3nt: TGTGCCAGCAGCTTAGGACGACTAGCGGGAGGAGGTGAGCAGTTCTTC
CDR3aa: CASSLGRLAGGGEQFF

j_gene: TRBJ2-7
d_gene: TRBD2
v_gene: TRBV9
abundance: -
CDR3nt: TGTGCCAGCAGCGCCGGGACTAGCGGGAGTAATGAGCAGTACTTC
CDR3aa: CASSAGTSGSNEQYF

j_gene: TRBJ1-6
d_gene: TRBD1
v_gene: TRBV19
abundance: -
CDR3nt: TGTGCCAGTAGTTCTCGCGAGAGGGACAGTTCACCCCTCCACTTT
CDR3aa: CASSSRERDSSPLHF

j_gene: TRBJ2-5
d_gene: TRBD2
v_gene: TRBV6-1
abundance: few
CDR3nt: TGTGCCAGCAAGCGGGGCCTAGCCGAAGAGACCCAGTACTTC
CDR3aa: CASKRGLAEETQYF

j_gene: TRBJ2-3
d_gene: TRBD1
v_gene: TRBV5-1
abundance: few
CDR3nt: TGCGCCAGCAGAGGTGGGACAGTTCCTCATCCCACAGATACGCAGTATTTT
CDR3aa: CASRGGTVPHPTDTQYF

j_gene: TRBJ2-1
d_gene: -
v_gene: TRBV6-1
abundance: -
CDR3nt: TGTGCCAGCACCAAGGGGGGGGAGCAGTTCTTC
CDR3aa: CASTKGGEQFF

j_gene: TRBJ2-7
d_gene: -
v_gene: TRBV9
abundance: -
CDR3nt: TGTGCCAGCAGCCGCGATCCGCCGGGAGAGCAGTACTTC
CDR3aa: CASSRDPPGEQYF

j_gene: TRBJ2-7
d_gene: -
v_gene: TRBV6-1
abundance: many
CDR3nt: TGTGCCAGCAGCGAGAACCTCTACGAGCAGTACTTC
CDR3aa: CASSENLYEQYF

j_gene: TRBJ2-1
d_gene: -
v_gene: TRBV12-3/TRBV12-4
abundance: many
CDR3nt: TGTGCCAGCAGTGGCCGGCGGGGATCCTACAATGAGCAGTTCTTC
CDR3aa: CASSGRRGSYNEQFF

j_gene: TRBJ1-6
d_gene: -
v_gene: TRBV28
abundance: few
CDR3nt: TGTGCCAGCAGTTTATGGACGGTGGGGTCACCCCTCCACTTT
CDR3aa: CASSLWTVGSPLHF

j_gene: TRBJ2-1
d_gene: -
v_gene: TRBV3-1
abundance: few
CDR3nt: TGTGCCAGCAGCCAAGTTGGCTCACACAATGAGCAGTTCTTC
CDR3aa: CASSQVGSHNEQFF

j_gene: TRBJ1-6
d_gene: -
v_gene: TRBV10-3
abundance: many
CDR3nt: TGTGCCATCAGTAGTGTGGATTCACCCCTCCACTTT
CDR3aa: CAISSVDSPLHF

j_gene: TRBJ2-5
d_gene: -
v_gene: TRBV11-3
abundance: -
CDR3nt: TGTACCAGCAGCCTGACATGGAAGACCCAGTACTTC
CDR3aa: CTSSLTWKTQYF

j_gene: TRBJ1-2
d_gene: -
v_gene: TRBV6-1
abundance: -
CDR3nt: TGTGCCTGCGCCAGGGCGAGTGAATATGGCTACACCTTC
CDR3aa: CACARASEYGYTF

j_gene: TRBJ2-2
d_gene: -
v_gene: TRBV6-1
abundance: many
CDR3nt: TGTGCCAGCAGAAGGGGTCTAGAGGGCGGGGAGCTGTTTTTT
CDR3aa: CASRRGLEGGELFF

j_gene: TRBJ2-1
d_gene: -
v_gene: TRBV28
abundance: many
CDR3nt: TGTGCCAGCAGTTTATCCCTAGCTGAGCAGTTCTTC
CDR3aa: CASSLSLAEQFF

j_gene: TRBJ1-2
d_gene: -
v_gene: TRBV7-9
abundance: few
CDR3nt: TGTGCCAGCAGCTCCGGGACCTTCCGGGGCTACACCTTC
CDR3aa: CASSSGTFRGYTF

j_gene: TRBJ2-5
d_gene: TRBD2
v_gene: TRBV2
abundance: many
CDR3nt: TGTGCCACTCGCGGGGGGACTACCGCGGGGGAGACCCAGTACTTC
CDR3aa: CATRGGTTAGETQYF

j_gene: TRBJ2-5
d_gene: -
v_gene: TRBV10-1
abundance: many
CDR3nt: TGCGCCAGCAGTGACGGGACCAGTGAGACCCAGTACTTC
CDR3aa: CASSDGTSETQYF

j_gene: TRBJ2-5
d_gene: TRBD1
v_gene: TRBV10-3
abundance: many
CDR3nt: TGTGCCATCAGTGAGTCGCAGGGGGTCCAAGAGACCCAGTACTTC
CDR3aa: CAISESQGVQETQYF

j_gene: TRBJ1-6
d_gene: -
v_gene: TRBV7-6
abundance: many
CDR3nt: TGTGCCAGCAGCTTTTCCCCAAATTCACCCCTCCACTTT
CDR3aa: CASSFSPNSPLHF